Sequencing of this T cell receptor (beta chain) was carried out in a study of CD8 T cells in Susac syndrome. An amount of RNA that ranged from roughly 0.5 to 1 ug was reverse transcribed with random hexamers. The TCR beta CDR3 was amplified by immunoSEQ multiplex PCR across 54 Vbeta, 13 Jbeta. Using its own MiXCR run on the immunoSEQ multiplex PCR reads, TCRdb lists one record per CDR3 protein. This sample has about 160,000 distinct CDR3 sequences, with approximately 92% found just once. Study-level findings and limits: The study's TCR sequencing and HLA analysis drew on a certain number of individuals. That number was acknowledged as relatively small.

Germline V gene lookup returns CDR1 SGHAT and CDR2 FQNNGV. Trimming took 5 bases from V and 1 from J, leaving 8 bases between them. The CDR3 totals 13 residues. Sequencing of TCR beta was undertaken in CD8+ and CD4+ T cells derived from blood. Matched for age and sex, the controls were healthy donors. In the case of this clonotype: Antigen specificity is unknown.

This clonotype originated in a human donor in good health. This chain uses TRBV11-2 with TRBJ1-1; D call uncertain. Material for sequencing was CD4+ T cells from PBMCs. This CDR3 is CASSVQRNTEAFF. In DNA, the CDR3 is TGTGCCAGCAGCGTTCAGAGGAACACTGAAGCTTTCTTT.